Below, one TCR beta chain is given with its context. These data originate in a study of blood T cell repertoires in COVID-19. As for the study in general: Both acute and convalescent COVID-19 samples were obtained from the United States, Italy and Spain. T cells, B-cell-depleted T cells, or PBMCs supplied cDNA or gDNA.

Authors' methods: Researchers report that nucleated cell counts were estimated from reference gene primer amplification. Only in-frame clones appear in the TCRdb table, and some are missing; sequencing was by immunoSEQ multiplex PCR. Clone size and the V and J calls come from that table; the DNA yielded D and trimming. Of some 400,000 clones listed, about 88% are singletons. This CDR3 region has 16 residues. V trimming: 1 base; J trimming: 5 bases; junction bases outside the gene matches: 9. The germline V gene encodes CDR1 SEHNR and CDR2 FQNEAQ (reference sequence). This rearrangement joins TRBV7-9 to TRBJ1-1, with 8 bases lining up with TRBD1. Specimen: peripheral blood. The sequence derives from a human donor in a cohort sampled during active COVID-19. The CDR3 DNA reads as TGTGCCAGCAGCTTAGAAGGACAGGGAGGATGGACTGAAGCTTTCTTT. It is translated as CASSLEGQGGWTEAFF.